This T cell receptor beta chain was obtained from a study of T cell responses to AZD1222 COVID-19 vaccine. Study-wide findings and caveats: Donor demographics were predominantly white British with a female majority; clonal diversity may be underestimated. Spike was spanned by vaccine-associated CD4 TCRs, with dominance at 160-218 and 743-854. Seropositivity was recorded at baseline in only a handful of AZD1222 recipients.

Of note for this clone: Its specificity is unknown.

This CDR3 has 10 residues. V dropped 6 bases and J dropped 6 bases, with 2 bases sitting between them. Germline CDR1 and CDR2: MNHEY and SVGEGT. Using immunoSEQ multiplex PCR, the repertoire was profiled, and TCRdb retains in-frame clones only, with some absent. The data hold some 70,000 clones, with over 70% observed a single time. Researchers grouped second doses given at about 4 or about 12 weeks into one pool. The starting material was peripheral blood, obtained 28 days after the second AZD1222 dose. This clonotype was obtained from an adult who received the AZD1222 COVID-19 vaccine. The chain couples TRBV6-2 or TRBV6-3 to TRBJ2-2, with D hard to call. The CDR3 here is CASSSGELFF. CDR3 in DNA: TGTGCCAGCAGCTCCGGGGAGCTGTTTTTT.